This T cell receptor (beta chain) was captured in a study of chemoradiotherapy in HPV16-positive cancers. Turning to the study itself: Candidate HPV-specific clones and shared TCR motifs came from two HPV16-positive patients.

Study-wide results and limits: Better recurrence-free survival went with HPV-responsive T-cell expansion in HPV16-positive patients. Functional assays defining HPV-specific T cells used only two HPV16-positive patients.

Points on this clone: Its matching antigen is unknown.

Clones were sequenced by immunoSEQ multiplex PCR, and TCRdb holds only the in-frame ones, with some missing. In the table there are about 7,800 clones, approximately 73% of which are singletons. Trimming cost V 0 bases and J 1 base; bases outside gene matches: 3. This CDR3 contains 15 residues. The germline V gene has CDR1 SGHRS and CDR2 YFSETQ. Samples were taken several times over chemoradiotherapy. The specimen was collected from a patient who underwent chemoradiotherapy. This TCR derives from a human donor with HPV-associated anogenital cancer. This rearrangement joins TRBV5-1 to TRBJ1-1; 7 bases match TRBD1. The chain's CDR3 is CASSLEDRRNTEAFF. Here the CDR3 DNA reads TGCGCCAGCAGCTTGGAGGACAGGAGGAACACTGAAGCTTTCTTT.